These T cell receptor beta chains were read from a single sample in a study of shared clonotypes between healthy human individuals. Repertoires were generated with immunoSEQ multiplex PCR, while TCRdb's copy carries only in-frame clones and drops some. This sample has more than 200,000 clones, with about 69% found just once. The sequenced sample was memory CD4+ T cells sorted from blood. These receptors all come from a man in his thirties or forties in good health. Both conserved end residues are part of each CDR3.

J gene	V gene	CDR3 protein
TRBJ1-4	TRBV10-3	CAISEAVATNEKLFF
TRBJ2-1	TRBV28	CASERPGGNEQFF
TRBJ2-5	TRBV7-3	CASSPGQHQETQYF
TRBJ2-3	TRBV11-2	CASSPRTSSSTDTQYF
TRBJ2-1	TRBV19	CASSPGQAWYEQFF
TRBJ2-5	TRBV2	CASSEPWLAGGGGETQYF
TRBJ2-6	TRBV5-5	CASRLAGAGANVLTF
TRBJ2-5	TRBV29-1	CSVFGTLGGETQYF
TRBJ2-1	TRBV19	CASKGTSGSYEQFF
TRBJ2-7	TRBV7-9	CASSNRGGEQYF
TRBJ2-2	TRBV11-2	CASSLFFTGELFF
TRBJ2-2	TRBV7-9	CASSLLAQNTGELFF
TRBJ2-1	TRBV2	CASTVAGMNEQFF
TRBJ2-7	TRBV28	CASRGGLGTGAVRDEQYF
TRBJ1-5	TRBV28	CASSATGVRGSNQPQHF
TRBJ2-7	TRBV28	CASNGREEQYF
TRBJ2-1	TRBV5-1	CASSLGAGGRTNEQFF
TRBJ2-2	TRBV7-2	CASSPGGTGELFF
TRBJ2-1	TRBV28	CASTPNLGSRDEQFF
TRBJ2-1	TRBV6-6	CASSLRGLNEQFF
TRBJ2-1	TRBV25-1	CASSAGPGVYNEQFF
TRBJ1-1	TRBV28	CASSLTLPKAFF
TRBJ2-3	TRBV7-8	CASNLAGGPSDTQYF
TRBJ2-1	TRBV4-1	CASSQDRTGGALSLFYNEQFF
TRBJ2-7	TRBV2	CATADYEQYF
TRBJ2-5	TRBV28	CASSSPSRVGETQYF
TRBJ2-7	TRBV19	CASSISGDEQYF
TRBJ2-7	TRBV5-5	CASSLDNLYEQYF
TRBJ2-5	TRBV9	CASSVGPGRGEETQYF